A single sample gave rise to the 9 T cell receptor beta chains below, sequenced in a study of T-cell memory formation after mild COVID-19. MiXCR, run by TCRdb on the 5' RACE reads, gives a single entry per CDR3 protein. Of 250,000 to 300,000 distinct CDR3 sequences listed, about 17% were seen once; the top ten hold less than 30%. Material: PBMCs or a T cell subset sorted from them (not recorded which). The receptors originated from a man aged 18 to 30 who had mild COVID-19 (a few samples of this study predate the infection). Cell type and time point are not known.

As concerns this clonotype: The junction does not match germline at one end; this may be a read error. The CDR3, as DNA: TGTGCCAGCAGCCAAGACAGACCTGATGGGGTATTC. Translating gives CASSQDRPDGVF. The chain joins TRBV5-5 to TRBJ2-7, with a tentative D call TRBD1 (5 bases). Germline CDR1 and CDR2: SGHKS and YYEKEE (reference sequence). This CDR3 region has 12 residues.

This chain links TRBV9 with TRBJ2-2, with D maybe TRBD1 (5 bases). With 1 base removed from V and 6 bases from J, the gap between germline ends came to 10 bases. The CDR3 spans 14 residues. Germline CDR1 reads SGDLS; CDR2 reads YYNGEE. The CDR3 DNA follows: TGTGCCAGCAGCGTACAGGGTCTTGCCGGGGAGCTGTTTTTT. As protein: CASSVQGLAGELFF.

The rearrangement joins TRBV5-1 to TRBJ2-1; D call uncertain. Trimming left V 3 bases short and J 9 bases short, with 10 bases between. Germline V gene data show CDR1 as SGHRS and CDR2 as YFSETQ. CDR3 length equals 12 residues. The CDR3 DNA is TGCGCCAGCAGCTCCGGGTGGGTTGAGCAGTTCTTC. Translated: CASSSGWVEQFF.

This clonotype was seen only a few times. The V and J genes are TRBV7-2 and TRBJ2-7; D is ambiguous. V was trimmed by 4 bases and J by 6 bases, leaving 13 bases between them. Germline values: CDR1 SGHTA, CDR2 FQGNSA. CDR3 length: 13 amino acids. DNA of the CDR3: TGTGCCAGCAGCTCTTATGGAAGGAGCGAGCAGTACTTC. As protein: CASSSYGRSEQYF.

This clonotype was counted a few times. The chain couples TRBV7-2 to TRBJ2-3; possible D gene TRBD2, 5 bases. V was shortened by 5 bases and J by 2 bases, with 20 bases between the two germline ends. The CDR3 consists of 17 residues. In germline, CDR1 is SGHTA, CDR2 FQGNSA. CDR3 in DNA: TGTGCCAGCAGCCCGGAGAGGGCGCGGCGAAACACAGATACGCAGTATTTT. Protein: CASSPERARRNTDTQYF.

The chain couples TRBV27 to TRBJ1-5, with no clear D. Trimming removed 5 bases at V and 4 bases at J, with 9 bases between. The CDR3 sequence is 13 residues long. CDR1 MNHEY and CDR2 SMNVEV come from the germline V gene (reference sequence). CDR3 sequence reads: CASSLGWNQPQHF. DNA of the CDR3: TGTGCCAGCAGTCTGGGGTGGAATCAGCCCCAGCATTTT.

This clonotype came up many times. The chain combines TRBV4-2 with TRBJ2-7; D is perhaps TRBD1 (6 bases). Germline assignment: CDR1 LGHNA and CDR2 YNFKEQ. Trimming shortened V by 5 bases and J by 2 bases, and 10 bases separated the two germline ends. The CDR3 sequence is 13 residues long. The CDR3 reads CASSYRVTYEQYF. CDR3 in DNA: TGTGCCAGCAGCTACAGGGTTACCTACGAGCAGTACTTC.

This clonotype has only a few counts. The CDR3 DNA is TGCAGTGCTCGCTACTGGGGAGCGGGGGGGCTCACAGATACGCAGTATTTT. Its translation: CSARYWGAGGLTDTQYF. The chain links TRBV20-1 to TRBJ2-3; 10 nucleotides line up with TRBD2. Germline V gives CDR1 DFQATT, CDR2 SNEGSKA (reference sequence). CDR3 length: 17 residues. The trim removed 5 bases at V and 2 bases at J, leaving 13 bases unmatched.

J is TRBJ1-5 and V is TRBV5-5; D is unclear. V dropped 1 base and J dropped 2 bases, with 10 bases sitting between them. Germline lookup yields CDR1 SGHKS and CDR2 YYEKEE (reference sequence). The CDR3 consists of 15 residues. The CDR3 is CASSLWGMGNQPQHF. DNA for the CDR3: TGTGCCAGCAGCTTGTGGGGAATGGGCAATCAGCCCCAGCATTTT.